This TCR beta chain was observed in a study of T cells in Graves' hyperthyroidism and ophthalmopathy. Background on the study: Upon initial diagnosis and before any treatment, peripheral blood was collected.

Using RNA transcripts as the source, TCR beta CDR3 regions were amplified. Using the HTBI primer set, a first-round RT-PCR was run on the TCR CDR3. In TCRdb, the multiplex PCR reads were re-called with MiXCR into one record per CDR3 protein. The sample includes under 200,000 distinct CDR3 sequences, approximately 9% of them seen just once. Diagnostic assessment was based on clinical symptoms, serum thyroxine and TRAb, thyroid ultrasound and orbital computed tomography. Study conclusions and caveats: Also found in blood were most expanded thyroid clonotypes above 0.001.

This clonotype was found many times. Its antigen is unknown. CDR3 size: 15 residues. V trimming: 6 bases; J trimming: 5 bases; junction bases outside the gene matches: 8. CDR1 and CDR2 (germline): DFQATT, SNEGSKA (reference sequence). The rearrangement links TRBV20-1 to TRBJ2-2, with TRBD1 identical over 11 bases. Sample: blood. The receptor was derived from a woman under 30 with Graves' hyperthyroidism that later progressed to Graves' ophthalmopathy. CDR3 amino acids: CSALGQGVSTGELFF. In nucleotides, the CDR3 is TGCAGTGCGTTGGGACAGGGGGTCAGTACCGGGGAGCTGTTTTTT.